Listed below are T cell receptor beta chains from one sample, sequenced in a study of OX40 agonist ivuxolimab in advanced cancers. Profiling relied on immunoSEQ multiplex PCR, and the TCRdb table lists in-frame clones only, not all of them. The sample lists 45,000 to 60,000 clones; roughly nine tenths were seen once. Sequenced here: CD4+ or CD8+ T cells sorted from blood, sampled in a trial of the OX40 agonist ivuxolimab. These receptors were collected from an adult with an advanced solid tumor such as melanoma, head and neck, liver or kidney cancer. CDR3s include the opening cysteine and the closing phenylalanine or tryptophan. A D gene is named only where the DNA matches it firmly.

TRBV28 | TRBD1 | CASSSVAGTASYEQYF
TRBV6-5 | . | CASSRYLLADTQYF
TRBV28 | . | CASSVPGAPSTEAFF
TRBV5-1 | . | CASSTQPTGTTEAFF
TRBV11-2 | TRBD2 | CASSLAPRSASGPAAQYF
TRBV7-2 | . | CASPTRGEGTDTQYF
TRBV11-3 | . | CASSLEEGGLHIFSNQPQHF
TRBV2 | TRBD1 | CASSGGGLPEAFF
TRBV7-6 | . | CASSSRTAAEKLFF
TRBV5-1 | . | CASSPPARAAGYTF
TRBV4-1 | . | CASSQDPGGGAPNTGELFF
TRBV6-1 | . | CASRRDNSGNTIYF
TRBV10-1 | . | CASSESLEGSYNEQFF